This T cell receptor (beta chain) was identified during a study of T cell responses to AZD1222 COVID-19 vaccine. Notes on the study in general: Targets within unmutated variant regions were reportedly found for nearly half of spike-specific TCRs.

Worth noting for this clone: Its antigen is unidentified.

Method: immunoSEQ multiplex PCR; TCRdb's copy keeps in-frame clones and lacks some. This table holds 80,000 to 95,000 clones, approximately 89% found once. The CDR3 has 19 residues. Per germline, CDR1 MNHEY and CDR2 SVGEGT. The J segment lost 3 bases and the V segment lost 2 bases, leaving 14 bases of the junction unmatched. The sample consisted of peripheral blood, taken on day 0 of MenACWY control vaccination. The J gene is TRBJ2-1, the V gene TRBV6-2 or TRBV6-3, with TRBD2 matching 9 bases. The origin of this receptor is an adult in good health. CDR3 sequence reads: CASSYRPIHGTSLYNEQFF. The CDR3 DNA reads as TGTGCCAGCAGTTACAGACCGATACACGGGACTAGCCTCTACAATGAGCAGTTCTTC.